The sequence of this TCR beta chain was determined in a study of blood T cell repertoires in COVID-19. Study-wide background: Both acute and convalescent COVID-19 samples were obtained from the United States, Italy and Spain.

Enrolment of Seattle patients took place during active infection, and they were followed longitudinally. In the study's own analysis: The authors estimated nucleated cell counts from reference gene primer amplification. Data came from immunoSEQ multiplex PCR; TCRdb stores just in-frame clones and leaves some out. That table furnishes V, J and clone size, whereas the DNA furnished D and trimming. The data contain 250,000 to 350,000 clones, about nine tenths of them seen just once; the ten biggest clones take up 6.3%. The CDR3 runs 15 residues. CDR1 is SGHNT and CDR2 is YYREEE in the germline V gene (reference sequence). V was trimmed by 4 bases and J by 2 bases, leaving 15 bases between them.

This receptor was taken from a woman in her 50s with COVID-19, enrolled during active disease. The specimen was peripheral blood. V usage is TRBV5-4 and J usage is TRBJ1-1; D not certain. The CDR3 DNA reads TGTGCCAGCAGCCGGAGGAACCTTGGAAACACTGAAGCTTTCTTT. It translates to CASSRRNLGNTEAFF.